The 5 T cell receptor beta chains in this list originate from one sample, sequenced in a study of T cells expressing NK-cell markers. TCRdb re-called the 5' RACE reads and gives one entry per CDR3 protein, without DNA. The sample totals some 150,000 distinct CDR3 sequences; its top ten clones hold less than 15%. The sample consisted of blood T cells: a sorted CD56 or NKG2C T cell subset, CD4+ or CD8+ T cells, or bulk PBMC T cells (not recorded which). The receptors were gathered from a man aged 18 to 35 in good health.

This rearrangement joins TRBV4-2 to TRBJ2-1. There are 17 residues in the CDR3. Germline V gives CDR1 LGHNA, CDR2 YNFKEQ. CDR3 protein: CASSQDSGGYRYNEQFF.

This chain joins TRBV15 and TRBJ1-2. CDR1 LNHNV and CDR2 YYDKDF come from the germline V gene (reference sequence). There are 11 residues in the CDR3. This chain's CDR3 is CATSSNYGYTF.

The rearrangement uses TRBV27 and TRBJ2-2; the TCRdb call, TRBD1, lacks DNA for checking. This CDR3 comprises 15 residues. Germline CDR1 is MNHEY and CDR2 is SMNVEV (reference sequence). CDR3 in amino acids: CASSLTTGSTGELFF.

The chain employs TRBV3-1 and TRBJ2-1; without DNA, the TCRdb call of TRBD2 cannot be checked. This CDR3 has 20 residues. CDR1 is LGHDT and CDR2 is YNNKEL in the germline V gene (reference sequence). Here the CDR3 reads CASSQTPGQGTSGSWDEQFF.

This chain uses TRBV16 with TRBJ1-6; the D call from TCRdb, TRBD1, cannot be confirmed without DNA. Germline CDR1 is KGHSY and CDR2 is FQNENV. The CDR3 extends over 16 amino acids. CDR3 protein: CASSHPPGQDNSPLHF.